This note documents a single T cell receptor beta chain sequence. Its cognate antigen is unknown. A much more abundant neighbour one base away suggests this may be a read error. Lacking the conserved final phenylalanine or tryptophan, this CDR3 likely reflects a read error. This sample was included in a study of T cells in Graves' hyperthyroidism and ophthalmopathy. General observations from the study: Median prediction lead before ophthalmopathy onset was 6.5 to 7 months with the model.

The CDR3 contains 16 residues. Germline assignment: CDR1 SGHTA and CDR2 FQGNSA. The V segment lost 1 base and the J segment 2 bases; nucleotides outside the gene matches: 3. There were TCR beta CDR3 regions amplified from RNA transcripts. The TCR CDR3 was amplified in a first-round RT-PCR using the HTBI primer set. TCRdb reanalysed the multiplex PCR reads using MiXCR and keeps one entry per CDR3 protein. The sample has approximately 400,000 distinct CDR3 sequences, more than 14% seen once. Duration under 3 months, a NOSPECS grade of at least 4, and a Clinical Activity Score of at least 3 characterized the ophthalmopathy patients.

This TCR derives from a woman under 40 with Graves' ophthalmopathy. The chain has TRBV7-2 and TRBJ2-7; 12 nucleotides agree with TRBD2. Material: blood. CDR3 protein: CASSLGSSGGAYEQYL. CDR3 DNA sequence: TGTGCCAGCAGCTTAGGTTCTAGCGGGGGGGCCTACGAGCAGTACCTC.